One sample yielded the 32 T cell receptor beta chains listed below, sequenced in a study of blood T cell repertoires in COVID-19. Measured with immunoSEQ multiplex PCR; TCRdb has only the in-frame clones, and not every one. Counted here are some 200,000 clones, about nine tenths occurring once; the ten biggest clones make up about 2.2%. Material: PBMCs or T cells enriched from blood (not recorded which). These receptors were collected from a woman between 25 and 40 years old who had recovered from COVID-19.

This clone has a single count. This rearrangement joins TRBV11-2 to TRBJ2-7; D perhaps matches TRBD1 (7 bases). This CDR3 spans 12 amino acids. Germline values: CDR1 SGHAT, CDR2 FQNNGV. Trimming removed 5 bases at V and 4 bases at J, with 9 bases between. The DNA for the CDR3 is TGTGCCAGCAGCCCAGGGGGGTACGAGCAGTACTTC. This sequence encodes CASSPGGYEQYF. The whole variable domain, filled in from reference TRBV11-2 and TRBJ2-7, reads EAGVAQSPRYKIIEKRQSVAFWCNPISGHATLYWYQQILGQGPKLLIQFQNNGVVDDSQLPKDRFSAERLKGVDSTLKIQPAKLEDSAVYLCASSPGGYEQYFGPGTRLTVT.

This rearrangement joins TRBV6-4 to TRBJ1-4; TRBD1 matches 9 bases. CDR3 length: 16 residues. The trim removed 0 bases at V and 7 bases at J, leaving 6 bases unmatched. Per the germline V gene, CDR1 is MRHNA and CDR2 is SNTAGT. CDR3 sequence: CASSDSQDRGGEKLFF. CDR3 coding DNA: TGTGCCAGCAGTGACTCCCAGGACAGGGGTGGTGAAAAACTGTTTTTT.

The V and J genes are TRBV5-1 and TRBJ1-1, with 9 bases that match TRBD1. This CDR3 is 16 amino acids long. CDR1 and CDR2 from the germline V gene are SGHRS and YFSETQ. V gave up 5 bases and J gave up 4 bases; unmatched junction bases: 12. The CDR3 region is CASSPGTGLWATEAFF. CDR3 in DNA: TGCGCCAGCAGTCCCGGGACAGGGCTATGGGCCACTGAAGCTTTCTTT.

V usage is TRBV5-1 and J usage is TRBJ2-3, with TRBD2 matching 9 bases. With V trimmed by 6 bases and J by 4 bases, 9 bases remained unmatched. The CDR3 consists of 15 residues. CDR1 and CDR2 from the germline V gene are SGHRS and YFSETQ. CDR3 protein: CASKVAGGPSDTQYF. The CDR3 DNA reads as TGCGCCAGCAAGGTCGCGGGAGGGCCCTCAGATACGCAGTATTTT.

The CDR3 DNA reads TGTGCCAGCAGCCACGGGACAGGGGCCTACGAGCAGTACTTC. It is translated as CASSHGTGAYEQYF. The chain has TRBV14 and TRBJ2-7; 10 bases align to TRBD1. Germline lookup yields CDR1 SGHDN and CDR2 FVKESK. Trimming took 3 bases from V and 2 from J; bases not matched to a gene: 1. This CDR3 comprises 14 residues. The variable domain in full, completed from reference TRBV14 and TRBJ2-7, reads EAGVTQFPSHSVIEKGQTVTLRCDPISGHDNLYWYRRVMGKEIKFLLHFVKESKQDESGMPNNRFLAERTGGTYSTLKVQPAELEDSGVYFCASSHGTGAYEQYFGPGTRLTVT.

CDR3 protein: CASSRTGGLSSYEQYF. The CDR3 nucleotides read TGTGCCAGCAGTCGGACAGGGGGCTTAAGCTCCTACGAGCAGTACTTC. The chain employs TRBV27 and TRBJ2-7; 11 bases are shared with TRBD1. The trim removed 5 bases at V and 0 bases at J, leaving 6 bases unmatched. There are 16 residues in the CDR3. CDR1 and CDR2 (germline): MNHEY, SMNVEV (reference sequence).

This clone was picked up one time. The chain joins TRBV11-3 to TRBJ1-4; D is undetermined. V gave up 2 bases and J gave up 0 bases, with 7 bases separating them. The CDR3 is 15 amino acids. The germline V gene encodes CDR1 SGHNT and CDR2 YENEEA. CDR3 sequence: CASSLLEATNEKLFF. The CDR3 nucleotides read TGTGCCAGCAGCTTACTGGAGGCAACTAATGAAAAACTGTTTTTT.

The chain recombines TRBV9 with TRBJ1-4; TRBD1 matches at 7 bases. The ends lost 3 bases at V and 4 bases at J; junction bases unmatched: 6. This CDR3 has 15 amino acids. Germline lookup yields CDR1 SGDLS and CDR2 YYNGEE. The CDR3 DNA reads TGTGCCAGCAGCGACAGGGACAGCCTTAATGAAAAACTGTTTTTT. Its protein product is CASSDRDSLNEKLFF.

The CDR3 region has the DNA TGTGCCACCAGTGATTTCAGTCAGGGACAGGGGGCACATGGCTACACCTTC. Its protein product is CATSDFSQGQGAHGYTF. The chain combines TRBV24-1 with TRBJ1-2; 12 positions agree with TRBD1. The J segment lost 6 bases and the V segment lost 1 base, leaving 8 bases of the junction unmatched. Germline V gene data show CDR1 as KGHDR and CDR2 as SFDVKD. There are 17 residues in the CDR3.

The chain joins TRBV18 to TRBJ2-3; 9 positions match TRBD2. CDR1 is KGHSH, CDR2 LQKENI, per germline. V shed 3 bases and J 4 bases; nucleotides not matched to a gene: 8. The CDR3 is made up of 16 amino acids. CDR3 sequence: CASSPPLAGIADTQYF. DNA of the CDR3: TGTGCCAGCTCACCTCCGCTAGCGGGGATCGCAGATACGCAGTATTTT.

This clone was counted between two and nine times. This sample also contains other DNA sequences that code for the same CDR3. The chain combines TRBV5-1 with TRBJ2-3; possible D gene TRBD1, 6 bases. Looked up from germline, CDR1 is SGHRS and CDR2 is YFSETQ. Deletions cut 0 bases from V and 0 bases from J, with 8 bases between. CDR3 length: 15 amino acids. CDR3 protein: CASSLEDSSTDTQYF. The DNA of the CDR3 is TGCGCCAGCAGCTTGGAGGACAGTAGCACAGATACGCAGTATTTT.

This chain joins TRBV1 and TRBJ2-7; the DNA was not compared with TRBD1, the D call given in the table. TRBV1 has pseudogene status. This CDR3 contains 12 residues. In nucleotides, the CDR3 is TGCACCAGCAGCCAACAGGGGCACGAGCAGTACTTC. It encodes CTSSQQGHEQYF.

Written as DNA, the CDR3 is TGCGCCAGCAGCCTGGGACAGGTGAACTCCTATAATTCACCCCTCCACTTT. As protein: CASSLGQVNSYNSPLHF. The chain joins TRBV5-1 to TRBJ1-6; 8 bases match TRBD1. The CDR3 sequence is 17 residues long. V lost 4 bases, J lost 0 bases, and 6 bases stayed unmatched. Germline V gene lookup returns CDR1 SGHRS and CDR2 YFSETQ.

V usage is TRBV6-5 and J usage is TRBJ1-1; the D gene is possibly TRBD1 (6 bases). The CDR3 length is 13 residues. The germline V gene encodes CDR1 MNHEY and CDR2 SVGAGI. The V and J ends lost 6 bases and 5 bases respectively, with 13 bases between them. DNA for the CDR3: TGTGCCAGCAGATTCAGGGGACGGACTGAAGCTTTCTTT. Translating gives CASRFRGRTEAFF.

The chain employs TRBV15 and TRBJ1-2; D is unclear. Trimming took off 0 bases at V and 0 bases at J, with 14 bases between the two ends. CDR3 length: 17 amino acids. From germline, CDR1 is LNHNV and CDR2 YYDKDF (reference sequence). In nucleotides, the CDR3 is TGTGCCACCAGCAGAGATCGGGGATCCTCAGCTAACTATGGCTACACCTTC. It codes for CATSRDRGSSANYGYTF.

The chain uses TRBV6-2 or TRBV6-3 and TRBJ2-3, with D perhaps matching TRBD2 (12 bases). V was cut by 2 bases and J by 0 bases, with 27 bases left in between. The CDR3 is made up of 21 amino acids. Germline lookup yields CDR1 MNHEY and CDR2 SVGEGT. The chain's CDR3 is CASSYRDRGTSGPESTDTQYF. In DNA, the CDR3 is TGTGCCAGCAGTTACCGGGACAGGGGGACTAGCGGGCCCGAAAGCACAGATACGCAGTATTTT.

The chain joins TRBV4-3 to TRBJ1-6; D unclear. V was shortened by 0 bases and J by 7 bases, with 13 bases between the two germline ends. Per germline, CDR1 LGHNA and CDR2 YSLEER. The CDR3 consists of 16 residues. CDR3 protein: CASSQEGGRTNSPLHF. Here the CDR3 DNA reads TGCGCCAGCAGCCAAGAAGGAGGCCGAACGAATTCACCCCTCCACTTT.

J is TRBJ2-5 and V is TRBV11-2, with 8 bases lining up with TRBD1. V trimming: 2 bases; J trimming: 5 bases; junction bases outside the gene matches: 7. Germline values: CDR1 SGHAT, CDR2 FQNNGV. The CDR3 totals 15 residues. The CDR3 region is CASSLTGGIQETQYF. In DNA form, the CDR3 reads TGTGCCAGCAGCTTAACAGGGGGAATTCAGGAGACCCAGTACTTC.

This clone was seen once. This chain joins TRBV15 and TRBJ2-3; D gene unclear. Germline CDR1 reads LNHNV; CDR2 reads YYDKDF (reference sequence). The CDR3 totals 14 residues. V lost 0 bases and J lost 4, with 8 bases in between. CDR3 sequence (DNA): TGTGCCACCAGCAGAGATCCCCTCCCAGATACGCAGTATTTT. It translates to CATSRDPLPDTQYF.

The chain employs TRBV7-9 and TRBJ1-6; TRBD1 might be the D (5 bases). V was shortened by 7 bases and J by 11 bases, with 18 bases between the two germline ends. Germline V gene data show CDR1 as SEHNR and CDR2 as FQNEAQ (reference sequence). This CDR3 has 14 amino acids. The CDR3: CASTPISQGTPLHF. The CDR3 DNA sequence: TGTGCCAGCACCCCTATCTCCCAGGGAACACCCCTCCACTTT.

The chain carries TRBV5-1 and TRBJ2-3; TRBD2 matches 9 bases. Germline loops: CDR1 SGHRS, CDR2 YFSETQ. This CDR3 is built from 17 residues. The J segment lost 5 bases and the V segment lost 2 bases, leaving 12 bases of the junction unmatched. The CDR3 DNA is TGCGCCAGCAGCTTTACGACTAGCGGACTGGTGGGAGATACGCAGTATTTT. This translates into CASSFTTSGLVGDTQYF.

CDR3: CASSPQGTAIRGEQYF. Here the CDR3 DNA reads TGTGCCAGCAGCCCGCAAGGGACGGCCATAAGGGGGGAGCAGTACTTC. The chain combines TRBV7-9 with TRBJ2-7; D is perhaps TRBD1 (6 bases). The V end lost 5 bases, the J end lost 7 bases, and 24 bases lay between the germline ends. This CDR3 is built from 16 residues. The germline gives CDR1 SEHNR, CDR2 FQNEAQ (reference sequence).

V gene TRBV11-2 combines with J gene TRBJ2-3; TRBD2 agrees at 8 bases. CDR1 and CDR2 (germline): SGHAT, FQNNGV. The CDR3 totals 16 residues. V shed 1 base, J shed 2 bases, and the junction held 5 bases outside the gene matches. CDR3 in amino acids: CASSLVAGGVTDTQYF. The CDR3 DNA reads TGTGCCAGCAGCTTAGTGGCCGGGGGGGTCACAGATACGCAGTATTTT.

CDR3 DNA: TGTGCCAGTAGTATTTCTAGCGCCTCCTACGAGCAGTACTTC. Translated: CASSISSASYEQYF. The J gene is TRBJ2-7, the V gene TRBV19; D perhaps matches TRBD2 (6 bases). Germline V gives CDR1 LNHDA, CDR2 SQIVND (reference sequence). Deletions cut 3 bases from V and 0 bases from J, with 9 bases between. There are 14 residues in the CDR3.

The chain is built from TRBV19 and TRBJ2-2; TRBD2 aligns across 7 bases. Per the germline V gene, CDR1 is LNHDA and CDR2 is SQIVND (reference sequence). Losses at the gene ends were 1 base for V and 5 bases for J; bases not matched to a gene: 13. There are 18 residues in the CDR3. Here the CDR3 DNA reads TGTGCCAGTAGTATAGGGGTCCCAACTAGCGCGGATACCGGGGAGCTGTTTTTT. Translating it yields CASSIGVPTSADTGELFF.

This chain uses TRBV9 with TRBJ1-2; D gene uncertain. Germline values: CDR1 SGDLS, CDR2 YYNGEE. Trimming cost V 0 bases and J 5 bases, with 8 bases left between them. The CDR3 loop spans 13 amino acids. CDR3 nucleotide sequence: TGTGCCAGCAGCGTAGATGTGGAGTATGGCTACACCTTC. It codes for CASSVDVEYGYTF.

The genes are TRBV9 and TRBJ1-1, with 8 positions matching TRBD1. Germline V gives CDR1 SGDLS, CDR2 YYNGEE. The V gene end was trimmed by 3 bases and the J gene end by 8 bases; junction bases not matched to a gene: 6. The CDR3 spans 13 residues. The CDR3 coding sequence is TGTGCCAGCAGCGCCGGACAGGGACTAGAAGCTTTCTTT. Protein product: CASSAGQGLEAFF.

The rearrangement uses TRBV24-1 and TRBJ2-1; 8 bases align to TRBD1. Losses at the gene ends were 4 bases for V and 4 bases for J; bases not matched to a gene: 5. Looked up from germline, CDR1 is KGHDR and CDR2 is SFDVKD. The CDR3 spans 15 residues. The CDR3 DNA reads TGTGCCACCAGTGAGGACAGGGCGGAATACAATGAGCAGTTCTTC. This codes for CATSEDRAEYNEQFF.

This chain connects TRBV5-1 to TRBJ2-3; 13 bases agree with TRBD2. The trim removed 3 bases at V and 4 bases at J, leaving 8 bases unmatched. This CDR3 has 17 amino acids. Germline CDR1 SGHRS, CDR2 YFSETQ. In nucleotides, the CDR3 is TGCGCCAGCAGCTCCCGACTAGCGGGAGGCGTACCAGATACGCAGTATTTT. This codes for CASSSRLAGGVPDTQYF.

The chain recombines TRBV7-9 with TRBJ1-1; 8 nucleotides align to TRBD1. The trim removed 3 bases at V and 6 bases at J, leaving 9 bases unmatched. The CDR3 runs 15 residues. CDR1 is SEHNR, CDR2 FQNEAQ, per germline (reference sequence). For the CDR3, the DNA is TGTGCCAGCAGCTTTAAGGACAGGGCAGGAGCTGAAGCTTTCTTT. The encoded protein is CASSFKDRAGAEAFF.

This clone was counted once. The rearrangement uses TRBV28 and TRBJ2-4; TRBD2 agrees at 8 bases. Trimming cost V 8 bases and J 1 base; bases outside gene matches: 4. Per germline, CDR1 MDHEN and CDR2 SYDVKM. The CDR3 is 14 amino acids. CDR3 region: CASREGRAKNIQYF. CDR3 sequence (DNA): TGTGCCAGCCGGGAGGGACGGGCCAAAAACATTCAGTACTTC.

The CDR3: CASSFIWTSSSKNIQYF. As DNA, the CDR3 is TGTGCCAGCAGCTTCATTTGGACTAGCTCATCCAAAAACATTCAGTACTTC. This chain connects TRBV11-2 to TRBJ2-4, with 8 bases matching TRBD2. In germline, CDR1 is SGHAT, CDR2 FQNNGV. The CDR3 contains 17 residues. V was clipped by 3 bases and J by 2 bases; unmatched bases: 9.